The 30 T cell receptor beta chains presented below share a single source sample, sequenced in a study of PD-1 blockade in classical Hodgkin lymphoma. All the patients suffered relapse after autologous stem cell transplantation, and brentuximab vedotin exposure differed. Assay: immunoSEQ multiplex PCR; the TCRdb copy retains only in-frame clones and omits some. The sample contains tens of thousands of clones, under 90% of which appear only once. The sequencing used peripheral blood mononuclear cells (PBMCs), collected at baseline. These receptor sequences come from a human donor with classical Hodgkin lymphoma.

The rearrangement uses TRBV5-6 and TRBJ2-5, with 8 bases lining up with TRBD1. The J segment lost 3 bases and the V segment lost 1 base, leaving 5 bases of the junction unmatched. CDR1 SGHDT and CDR2 YYEEEE come from the germline V gene. CDR3 length: 15 residues. The CDR3 protein is CASSLTRTGKETQYF. DNA for the CDR3: TGTGCCAGCAGCTTGACCAGGACAGGGAAAGAGACCCAGTACTTC.

This clone was recorded a few times. The chain recombines TRBV30 with TRBJ1-1; 7 nucleotides agree with TRBD1. CDR3 length: 12 residues. Trimming at V came to 8 bases and at J to 1 base, leaving 4 bases not matched to a gene. Germline-derived CDR1 and CDR2 are GTSNPN and SVGIG (reference sequence). CDR3 bases: TGTGCCCGGGGACAGCCGAACACTGAAGCTTTCTTT. It translates to CARGQPNTEAFF.

The gene calls are TRBV4-1 and TRBJ1-2, with unresolved D. V lost 0 bases and J lost 0, with 8 bases in between. Germline lookup yields CDR1 MGHRA and CDR2 YSYEKL. The CDR3 totals 15 residues. CDR3 loop: CASSQESRTNYGYTF. CDR3 nucleotide sequence: TGCGCCAGCAGCCAAGAATCCCGAACTAACTATGGCTACACCTTC.

The chain couples TRBV21-1 to TRBJ1-1; the table's TRBD1 call for D was not verified on the DNA. TRBV21-1 is labeled a pseudogene. CDR3 length: 14 residues. The CDR3 nucleotides are TGTGCCAGCAGCTCCGATGGGGCGCCAACTGAAGCTTTCTTT. Its protein is CASSSDGAPTEAFF.

V gene TRBV29-1 combines with J gene TRBJ2-1; TRBD1 matches at 7 bases. The V gene end was trimmed by 1 base and the J gene end by 4 bases; junction bases not matched to a gene: 10. CDR3 length: 16 residues. CDR1 is SQVTM and CDR2 is ANQGSEA in the germline V gene. The CDR3 DNA reads TGCAGCGTTGAAGGACCGGGACAGAGGAAATACAATGAGCAGTTCTTC. Its protein product is CSVEGPGQRKYNEQFF.

The J gene is TRBJ2-7, the V gene TRBV25-1; D unresolved. The CDR3 spans 14 residues. The V end was cut by 1 base, the J end by 3 bases, with 10 bases between. Germline loops: CDR1 MGHDK, CDR2 SYGVNS. This CDR3 is CASSEWGSSYEQYF. CDR3 in DNA: TGTGCCAGCAGTGAATGGGGTAGTAGCTACGAGCAGTACTTC.

This clone was detected once. This chain connects TRBV5-6 to TRBJ2-5; D uncertain. Germline V gives CDR1 SGHDT, CDR2 YYEEEE. The CDR3 loop spans 13 amino acids. V lost 5 bases, J lost 5 bases, and 13 bases lay in between. For the CDR3, the DNA is TGTGCCAGCAGGGCGTTAAACGGGGAGACCCAGTACTTC. It specifies CASRALNGETQYF.

The chain has TRBV29-1 and TRBJ2-2; a weak D match, TRBD2 (5 bases). Trimming took off 5 bases at V and 0 bases at J, with 10 bases between the two ends. Germline loops: CDR1 SQVTM, CDR2 ANQGSEA. The CDR3 contains 14 residues. For the CDR3, the DNA is TGCAGCGTTTGGACTGCCTCGAACACCGGGGAGCTGTTTTTT. Amino acid sequence: CSVWTASNTGELFF.

This rearrangement joins TRBV4-2 to TRBJ2-2; 8 bases map to TRBD2. The junction had 13 bases not matched to a gene; V was cut back by 0 bases and J by 1 base. CDR3 length: 20 residues. Looked up from germline, CDR1 is LGHNA and CDR2 is YNFKEQ. The CDR3 reads CASSQEAIGMAGGNTGELFF. The CDR3, as DNA: TGTGCCAGCAGCCAAGAAGCAATCGGGATGGCGGGAGGGAACACCGGGGAGCTGTTTTTT.

The CDR3 coding sequence is TGCAGTGCTAGGTGGAGGCACGAGCAGTACTTC. This sequence encodes CSARWRHEQYF. J is TRBJ2-7 and V is TRBV20-1; the D gene is possibly TRBD2 (5 bases). The V and J ends lost 3 bases and 5 bases respectively, with 8 bases between them. There are 11 residues in the CDR3. Germline-derived CDR1 and CDR2 are DFQATT and SNEGSKA (reference sequence).

In this sample, this clone turned up a few times. The chain has TRBV7-9 and TRBJ1-2; D gene ambiguous. V was cut by 1 base and J by 1 base, with 10 bases left in between. The length of the CDR3 is 15 residues. Per the germline V gene, CDR1 is SEHNR and CDR2 is FQNEAQ (reference sequence). The CDR3 nucleotides read TGTGCCAGCAGCTTAGGATCGGGTGGTAACTATGGCTACACCTTC. It yields the protein CASSLGSGGNYGYTF.

The rearrangement links TRBV28 to TRBJ1-1; D call uncertain. Germline-derived CDR1 and CDR2 are MDHEN and SYDVKM. The germline V and J ends were trimmed by 7 bases and 4 bases, with 19 bases remaining between them. The CDR3 is 15 amino acids. This CDR3 is CASTSNGIGGTEAFF. CDR3 DNA sequence: TGTGCCAGCACCTCGAACGGGATTGGTGGCACTGAAGCTTTCTTT. Full variable domain (remainder filled in from reference TRBV28 and TRBJ1-1): DVKVTQSSRYLVKRTGEKVFLECVQDMDHENMFWYRQDPGLGLRLIYFSYDVKMKEKGDIPEGYSVSREKKERFSLILESASTNQTSMYLCASTSNGIGGTEAFFGQGTRLTVV.

V is TRBV4-2 and J is TRBJ2-2; a weak D match, TRBD1 (5 bases). CDR1 and CDR2 (germline): LGHNA, YNFKEQ. Between the trimmed V and J ends, which lost 0 bases and 5 bases, there was a span of 10 bases. CDR3 length: 15 residues. This chain's CDR3 is CASSQDLGPTGELFF. The CDR3 region has the DNA TGTGCCAGCAGCCAAGATCTGGGGCCGACCGGGGAGCTGTTTTTT.

Only one count was recorded for this clone. This chain connects TRBV11-3 to TRBJ2-7; 9 bases agree with TRBD1. Germline CDR1 is SGHNT and CDR2 is YENEEA. Losses at the gene ends were 1 base for V and 3 bases for J; bases not matched to a gene: 7. The CDR3 runs 16 residues. CDR3 DNA sequence: TGTGCCAGCAGCTTAGCCTTACAGGGGGCGGGCTACGAGCAGTACTTC. This translates into CASSLALQGAGYEQYF. Together with reference TRBV11-3 and TRBJ2-7, the CDR3 gives the full variable domain: EAGVVQSPRYKIIEKKQPVAFWCNPISGHNTLYWYLQNLGQGPELLIRYENEEAVDDSQLPKDRFSAERLKGVDSTLKIQPAELGDSAVYLCASSLALQGAGYEQYFGPGTRLTVT.

V and J are TRBV10-3 and TRBJ2-3; D is undetermined. The CDR3 is made up of 13 amino acids. Germline-derived CDR1 and CDR2 are ENHRY and SYGVKD. Trimming removed 6 bases at V and 0 bases at J, with 7 bases between. The CDR3 here is CAISFGSTDTQYF. As DNA, the CDR3 is TGTGCCATCAGCTTTGGAAGCACAGATACGCAGTATTTT.

This sequence joins TRBV6-5 and TRBJ2-7; TRBD1 matches 9 bases. Looked up from germline, CDR1 is MNHEY and CDR2 is SVGAGI. The junction had 2 bases not matched to a gene; V was cut back by 2 bases and J by 3 bases. The CDR3 has 14 residues. CDR3 nucleotide sequence: TGTGCCAGCAGTTACGGACAGGGGATCTACGAGCAGTACTTC. Its protein product is CASSYGQGIYEQYF.

The gene calls are TRBV29-1 and TRBJ2-7; TRBD2 matches 11 bases. The germline CDR1 and CDR2 sequences are SQVTM and ANQGSEA. The CDR3 is 14 amino acids. V was pared by 5 bases and J by 6 bases, with 9 bases of the junction left unmatched. The CDR3 loop is CSVRASGRLGEQYF. The DNA for the CDR3 is TGCAGCGTTCGGGCTAGCGGGAGGCTGGGCGAGCAGTACTTC.

The V call is TRBV6-5, the J call TRBJ2-3; 8 bases align to TRBD1. Germline values: CDR1 MNHEY, CDR2 SVGAGI. CDR3 size: 11 residues. Trimming cost V 5 bases and J 13 bases; bases outside gene matches: 5. The CDR3 coding sequence is TGTGCCAGCAGTGCCGGGACAGGAGAGTATTTT. This gives the protein CASSAGTGEYF.

The chain joins TRBV19 to TRBJ2-2; 9 nucleotides agree with TRBD2. This CDR3 spans 15 amino acids. CDR1 LNHDA and CDR2 SQIVND come from the germline V gene (reference sequence). The V gene end was trimmed by 3 bases and the J gene end by 5 bases; junction bases not matched to a gene: 4. The DNA for the CDR3 is TGTGCCAGTAGTATCCAGACTAGCGGAACCGGGGAGCTGTTTTTT. It codes for CASSIQTSGTGELFF.

The chain employs TRBV6-5 and TRBJ1-1, with no clear D. The germline V gene has CDR1 MNHEY and CDR2 SVGAGI. With 2 bases removed from V and 7 bases from J, the gap between germline ends came to 14 bases. The CDR3 extends over 14 amino acids. The CDR3 DNA reads TGTGCCAGCAGTTACGACGAGGTCTCGGTTGAAGCTTTCTTT. It is translated as CASSYDEVSVEAFF.

The chain combines TRBV10-1 with TRBJ2-3; 12 nucleotides align to TRBD2. This CDR3 contains 16 residues. Germline-derived CDR1 and CDR2 are WNHNN and SYGVQD (reference sequence). V lost 2 bases to trimming and J lost 3 bases; unmatched junction nucleotides: 3. The CDR3 loop reads CASSEGLAGLTDTQYF. The CDR3 DNA is TGCGCCAGCAGTGAGGGACTAGCGGGATTAACAGATACGCAGTATTTT.

The chain links TRBV6-5 to TRBJ1-6, with D perhaps TRBD1 (5 bases). This CDR3 is 12 amino acids long. Trimming removed 10 bases at V and 8 bases at J, with 12 bases between. CDR1 and CDR2 (germline): MNHEY, SVGAGI. CDR3 coding DNA: TGTGCCACCTCAGGAGGGGATTCACCCCTCCACTTT. It encodes CATSGGDSPLHF.

This clone was found a few times. The same CDR3 arises from other DNA sequences in this sample as well. The chain couples TRBV19 to TRBJ2-1; D ambiguous. With 6 bases removed from V and 0 bases from J, the gap between germline ends came to 15 bases. CDR1 is LNHDA and CDR2 is SQIVND in the germline V gene (reference sequence). This CDR3 has 16 amino acids. DNA for the CDR3: TGTGCCAGTAGCCCTCTTGCGGACCCCTCCTACAATGAGCAGTTCTTC. Protein sequence: CASSPLADPSYNEQFF.

The chain combines TRBV6-1 with TRBJ2-3; no clear D. Germline assignment: CDR1 MNHNS and CDR2 SASEGT. Trimming took off 3 bases at V and 2 bases at J, with 6 bases between the two ends. The length of the CDR3 is 13 residues. The CDR3 nucleotides are TGTGCCAGCAGTGACTGGAACACAGATACGCAGTATTTT. Translation gives CASSDWNTDTQYF.

This rearrangement joins TRBV9 to TRBJ2-5, with 8 nucleotides matching TRBD1. Unmatched junction bases numbered 6, after V lost 3 bases and J lost 2 bases. This CDR3 has 15 residues. Germline CDR1 is SGDLS and CDR2 is YYNGEE. CDR3 sequence (DNA): TGTGCCAGCAGCGGACCGGGACAGGTACAAGAGACCCAGTACTTC. It is translated as CASSGPGQVQETQYF.

The rearrangement joins TRBV6-5 to TRBJ2-1, with 11 bases identical to TRBD2. The CDR3 contains 15 residues. Losses at the gene ends were 2 bases for V and 8 bases for J; bases not matched to a gene: 5. CDR1 and CDR2 (germline): MNHEY, SVGAGI. CDR3: CASSYRSGRVDEQFF. Written as DNA, the CDR3 is TGTGCCAGCAGTTACCGTAGCGGGAGGGTGGATGAGCAGTTCTTC.

This rearrangement joins TRBV7-9 to TRBJ2-2; no definite D call. The CDR3 loop spans 14 amino acids. V was trimmed by 4 bases and J by 6 bases, leaving 12 bases between them. In germline, CDR1 is SEHNR, CDR2 FQNEAQ (reference sequence). CDR3 coding DNA: TGTGCCAGCAGCTCAGGCACTCTGGCCGGGGAGCTGTTTTTT. Translated: CASSSGTLAGELFF. Drawing the rest from reference TRBV7-9 and TRBJ2-2, the complete variable domain is DTGVSQNPRHKITKRGQNVTFRCDPISEHNRLYWYRQTLGQGPEFLTYFQNEAQLEKSRLLSDRFSAERPKGSFSTLEIQRTEQGDSAMYLCASSSGTLAGELFFGEGSRLTVL.

The V gene is TRBV15, the J gene TRBJ1-1; D possibly corresponds to TRBD1 (5 bases). The germline V gene has CDR1 LNHNV and CDR2 YYDKDF (reference sequence). CDR3 length equals 15 residues. With 6 bases removed from V and 4 bases from J, the gap between germline ends came to 18 bases. CDR3 region: CATSPGHSRGTEAFF. DNA of the CDR3: TGTGCCACCAGTCCCGGACACTCTAGAGGCACTGAAGCTTTCTTT. The variable domain in full, completed from reference TRBV15 and TRBJ1-1, reads DAMVIQNPRYQVTQFGKPVTLSCSQTLNHNVMYWYQQKSSQAPKLLFHYYDKDFNNEADTPDNFQSRRPNTSFCFLDIRSPGLGDTAMYLCATSPGHSRGTEAFFGQGTRLTVV.

The chain combines TRBV28 with TRBJ1-5; D is uncertain. Germline V gene data show CDR1 as MDHEN and CDR2 as SYDVKM. This CDR3 is built from 16 residues. With 7 bases removed from V and 2 bases from J, the gap between germline ends came to 18 bases. The DNA for the CDR3 is TGTGCCAGCACCCAAAATAGGGCCGGTGGCAATCAGCCCCAGCATTTT. This translates into CASTQNRAGGNQPQHF. Combining the CDR3 with reference TRBV28 and TRBJ1-5 gives the whole variable domain DVKVTQSSRYLVKRTGEKVFLECVQDMDHENMFWYRQDPGLGLRLIYFSYDVKMKEKGDIPEGYSVSREKKERFSLILESASTNQTSMYLCASTQNRAGGNQPQHFGDGTRLSIL.

CDR3 sequence reads: CASSLASHPSPGQYF. CDR3 DNA sequence: TGTGCCAGCAGCTTAGCAAGCCACCCTAGCCCTGGACAGTACTTC. The V call is TRBV7-9, the J call TRBJ2-5; possible D gene TRBD2, 5 bases. V was shortened by 0 bases and J by 11 bases, with 19 bases between the two germline ends. Germline V CDR1 and CDR2: SEHNR, FQNEAQ (reference sequence). This CDR3 spans 15 amino acids.